This TCR beta chain was recorded in a study of T cells in Graves' hyperthyroidism and ophthalmopathy. The source material, RNA transcripts, was used to amplify TCR beta CDR3 regions. Initially, a first-round RT-PCR of the TCR CDR3 employed the HTBI primer set. TCRdb reanalysed the multiplex PCR reads using MiXCR and keeps one entry per CDR3 protein. In the table there are about 24,000 distinct CDR3 sequences, roughly 49% of which are singletons. In its sample, this clonotype was seen many times. The V gene's germline CDR1 is MNHEY and CDR2 SVGAGI. The CDR3 spans 13 residues. J gave up 6 bases and V 2 bases, and 1 base lay outside the gene matches.

The chain joins TRBV6-5 to TRBJ2-7, with TRBD1 identical over 10 bases. Sequencing used blood. The sequence was obtained from a woman in her 40s with Graves' hyperthyroidism that later progressed to Graves' ophthalmopathy. The DNA for the CDR3 is TGTGCCAGCAGTTACGGACAGGGGGGCGAGCAGTACTTC. This translates into CASSYGQGGEQYF.